This T cell receptor beta chain derives from a study of T cell responses to AZD1222 COVID-19 vaccine. Study-wide findings and caveats: Donor demographics were predominantly white British with a female majority; clonal diversity may be underestimated. Two doses of AZD1222 preceded a rise in Spike-specific TCR breadth and depth. Dominant CD4 TCR responses targeted spike regions 160-218 and 743-854.

Comment on this clone: The antigen is undetermined.

This CDR3 region has 15 residues. Per the germline V gene, CDR1 is SGHRS and CDR2 is YFSETQ. V lost 1 base, J lost 6 bases, and 7 bases stayed unmatched. TCRdb keeps only in-frame clones here, not all; method: immunoSEQ multiplex PCR. The sample contains 97,000 or so clones, 80% to 85% of which appear only once. V is TRBV5-1 and J is TRBJ2-1, with 7 bases aligning to TRBD1. Sample: peripheral blood, taken on day 0 of AZD1222 vaccination. The TCR originated in an adult in good health. The CDR3 protein is CASSLSPTGVNEQFF. CDR3 nucleotide sequence: TGCGCCAGCAGCTTGTCCCCCACAGGGGTCAATGAGCAGTTCTTC.